This T cell receptor beta chain was documented in a study of OX40 agonist ivuxolimab in advanced cancers. Study information: The dose-escalation cohort was roughly 84% male, with a mean age of 60 years, ranging roughly 23 to 79.

Libraries were prepared by immunoSEQ multiplex PCR; TCRdb keeps only in-frame clonotypes and omits some of them. Of about 37,000 clones listed, over 75% are singletons. Trimming left V 2 bases short and J 0 bases short, with 15 bases between. Germline V gene lookup returns CDR1 SGHDT and CDR2 YYEEEE. This CDR3 spans 17 amino acids. V and J are TRBV5-6 and TRBJ1-3, with D perhaps TRBD1 (6 bases). This receptor was taken from an adult with an advanced solid tumor such as melanoma, head and neck, liver or kidney cancer. The sample consisted of CD4+ or CD8+ T cells sorted from blood, taken in a trial of the OX40 agonist ivuxolimab. The CDR3 region is CASSFPRDTLSGNTIYF. DNA for the CDR3: TGTGCCAGCAGCTTTCCCCGGGACACACTCTCTGGAAACACCATATATTTT.